Given below is one TCR beta chain in context. Its antigen is currently unknown. CDR3 length: 16 residues. Germline V gives CDR1 MNHNS, CDR2 SASEGT. The V end was cut by 1 base, the J end by 2 bases, with 12 bases between. The entry originates in a study of OX40 agonist ivuxolimab in advanced cancers. Study background: Every 2 weeks, patients got intravenous ivuxolimab at one of six dose levels (0.01-10 mg/kg). Aged roughly 23 to 90 with a mean of approximately 57 years, they were less than 90% male.

Any history of autoimmune disease or systemic immunosuppression disqualified patients. Sequencing used immunoSEQ multiplex PCR; TCRdb keeps in-frame clones, though not all of them. This sample has around 46,000 clones, with approximately 84% found just once. Study conclusions and caveats: Among patients with partial responses at 0.1-3.0 mg/kg, clonal expansion was among the lowest.

This specimen consisted of CD4+ or CD8+ T cells sorted from blood, obtained in a trial of the OX40 agonist ivuxolimab. This chain joins TRBV6-1 and TRBJ1-3; the D gene is possibly TRBD1 (6 bases). The sequence came from an adult with an advanced solid tumor such as melanoma, head and neck, liver or kidney cancer. CDR3 bases: TGTGCCAGCAGTGAAGTGGGAGGGGGACCTGGAAACACCATATATTTT. Amino acid sequence: CASSEVGGGPGNTIYF.